The clone carrying this T cell receptor beta chain was seen more than once but under ten times. Its antigen remains unidentified. The source of the sample is a study of T cell repertoires in cytomegalovirus infection. Study-level background: From public TCR beta signatures came an indication of both CMV infection and matching HLA type.

TCRdb independently ran MiXCR on the reads; one entry per CDR3 protein. The sample contains 450,000 to 650,000 distinct CDR3 sequences, around two fifths of which appear only once. Study results and caveats: The cumulative frequency of public TCR beta families distinguished individuals who carried CMV together with the relevant HLA.

Here the sequenced sample was cultured PBMCs, taken from culture after CMV antigen stimulation. The receptor's source is a human donor in good health (CMV status not recorded). Some clones in this sample may be carry-over from other donors' samples.

This CDR3 is CASNQQRDQPQHF. CDR3 coding DNA: TGTGCCAGCAACCAACAAAGGGACCAGCCCCAGCATTTT. The chain is built from TRBV7-2 and TRBJ1-5, with a weak D call TRBD1 (5 bases). V gave up 7 bases and J gave up 7 bases, with 14 bases separating them. In germline, CDR1 is SGHTA, CDR2 FQGNSA. The CDR3 is 13 residues long. The full variable domain, completed using reference TRBV7-2 and TRBJ1-5, is GAGVSQSPSNKVTEKGKDVELRCDPISGHTALYWYRQSLGQGLEFLIYFQGNSAPDKSGLPSDRFSAERTGGSVSTLTIQRTQQEDSAVYLCASNQQRDQPQHFGDGTRLSIL.